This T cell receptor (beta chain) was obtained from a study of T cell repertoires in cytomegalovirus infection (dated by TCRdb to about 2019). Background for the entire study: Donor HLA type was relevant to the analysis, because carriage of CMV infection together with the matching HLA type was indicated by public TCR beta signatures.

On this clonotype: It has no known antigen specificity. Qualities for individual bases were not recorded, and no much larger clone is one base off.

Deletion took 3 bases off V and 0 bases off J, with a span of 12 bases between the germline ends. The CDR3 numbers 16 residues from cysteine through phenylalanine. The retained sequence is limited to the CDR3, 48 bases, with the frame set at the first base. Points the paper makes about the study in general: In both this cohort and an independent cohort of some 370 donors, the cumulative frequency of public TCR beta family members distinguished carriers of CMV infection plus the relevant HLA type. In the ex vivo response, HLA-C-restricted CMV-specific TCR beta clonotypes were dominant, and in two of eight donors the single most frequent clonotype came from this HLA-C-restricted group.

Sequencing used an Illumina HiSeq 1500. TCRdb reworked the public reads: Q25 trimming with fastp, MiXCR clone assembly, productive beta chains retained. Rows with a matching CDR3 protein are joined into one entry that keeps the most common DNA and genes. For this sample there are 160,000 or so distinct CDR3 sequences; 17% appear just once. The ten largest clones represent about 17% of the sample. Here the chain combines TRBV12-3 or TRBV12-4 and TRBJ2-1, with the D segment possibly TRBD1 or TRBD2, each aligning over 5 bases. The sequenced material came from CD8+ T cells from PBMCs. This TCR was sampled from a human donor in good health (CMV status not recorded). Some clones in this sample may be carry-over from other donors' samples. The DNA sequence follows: TGTGCCAGCAGTTTCCCCGGGACCAGCTCCTACAATGAGCAGTTCTTC. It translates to CASSFPGTSSYNEQFF.